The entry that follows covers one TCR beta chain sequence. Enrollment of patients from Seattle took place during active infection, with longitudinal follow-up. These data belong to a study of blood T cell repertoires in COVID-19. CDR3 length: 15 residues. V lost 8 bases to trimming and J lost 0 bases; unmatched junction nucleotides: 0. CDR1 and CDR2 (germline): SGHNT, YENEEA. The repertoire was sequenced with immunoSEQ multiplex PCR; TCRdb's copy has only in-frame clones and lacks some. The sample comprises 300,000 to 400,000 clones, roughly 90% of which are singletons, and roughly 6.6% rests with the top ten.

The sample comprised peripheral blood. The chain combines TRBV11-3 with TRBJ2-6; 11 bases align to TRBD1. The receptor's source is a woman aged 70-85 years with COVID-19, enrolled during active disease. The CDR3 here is CASGTGGSGANVLTF. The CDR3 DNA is TGTGCCAGCGGGACAGGGGGCTCTGGGGCCAACGTCCTGACTTTC.